This T cell receptor (beta chain) came from a study of blood T cell repertoires in COVID-19. About the research overall: Specimens from acute and convalescent COVID-19 originated in the United States, Italy and Spain. Sources were T cells, B-cell-depleted T cells, or PBMCs; the material itself was cDNA or gDNA.

V lost 0 bases and J lost 4, with 14 bases in between. Germline values: CDR1 SGDLS, CDR2 YYNGEE. This CDR3 contains 16 residues. This clone occurred once. Assay used: immunoSEQ multiplex PCR; TCRdb lists only in-frame clones, some missing. This sample yields roughly 240,000 clones, of which more than 75% are seen a single time; roughly 1.9% belongs to the top ten. Enrollees, roughly 18 to 89 years old, lived in fewer than 25 US areas. The material sequenced was PBMCs or T cells enriched from blood (not recorded which). V and J are TRBV9 and TRBJ2-1; tentatively, D is TRBD2 (5 bases). This TCR derives from a woman in her forties or fifties who had recovered from COVID-19. In DNA form, the CDR3 reads TGTGCCAGCAGCGTAGGAACGGGGTCCCTGTACAATGAGCAGTTCTTC. Protein product: CASSVGTGSLYNEQFF.